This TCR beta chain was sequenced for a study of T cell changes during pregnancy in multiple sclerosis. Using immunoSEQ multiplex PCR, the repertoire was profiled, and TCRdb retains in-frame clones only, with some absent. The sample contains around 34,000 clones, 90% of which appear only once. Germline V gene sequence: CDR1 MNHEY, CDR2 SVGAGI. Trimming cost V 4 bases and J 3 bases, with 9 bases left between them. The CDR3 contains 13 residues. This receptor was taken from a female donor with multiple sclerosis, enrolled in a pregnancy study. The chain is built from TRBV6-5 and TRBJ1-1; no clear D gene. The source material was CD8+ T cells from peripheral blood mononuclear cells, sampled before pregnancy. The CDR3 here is CASSSYLDTEAFF. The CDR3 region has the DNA TGTGCCAGCAGTTCCTACCTTGACACTGAAGCTTTCTTT.